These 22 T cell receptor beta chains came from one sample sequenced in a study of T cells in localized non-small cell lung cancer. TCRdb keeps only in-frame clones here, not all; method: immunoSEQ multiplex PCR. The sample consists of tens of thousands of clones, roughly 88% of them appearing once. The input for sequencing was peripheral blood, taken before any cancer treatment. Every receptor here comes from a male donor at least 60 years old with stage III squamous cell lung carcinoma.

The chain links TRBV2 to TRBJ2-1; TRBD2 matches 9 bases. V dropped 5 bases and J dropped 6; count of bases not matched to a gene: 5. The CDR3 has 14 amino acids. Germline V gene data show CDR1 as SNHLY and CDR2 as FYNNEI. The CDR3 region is CASSWRGGSNEQFF. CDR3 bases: TGTGCCAGCAGTTGGCGGGGGGGCAGCAATGAGCAGTTCTTC. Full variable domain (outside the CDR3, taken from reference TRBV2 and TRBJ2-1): EPEVTQTPSHQVTQMGQEVILRCVPISNHLYFYWYRQILGQKVEFLVSFYNNEISEKSEIFDDQFSVERPDGSNFTLKIRSTKLEDSAMYFCASSWRGGSNEQFFGPGTRLTVL.

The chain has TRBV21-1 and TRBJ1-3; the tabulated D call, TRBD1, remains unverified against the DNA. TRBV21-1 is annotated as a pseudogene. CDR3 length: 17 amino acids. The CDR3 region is CASSNRGTTGPGNTIYF. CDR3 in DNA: TGTGCCAGCAGCAACAGAGGGACAACGGGACCTGGAAACACCATATATTTT.

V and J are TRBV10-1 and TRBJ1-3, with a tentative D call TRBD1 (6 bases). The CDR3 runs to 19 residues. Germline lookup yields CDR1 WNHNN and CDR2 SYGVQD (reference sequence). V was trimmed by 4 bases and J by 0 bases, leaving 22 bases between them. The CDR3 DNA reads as TGCGCCAGCAGTGGTATGAGGGGGGTAGGGCCCGACTCTGGAAACACCATATATTTT. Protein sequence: CASSGMRGVGPDSGNTIYF.

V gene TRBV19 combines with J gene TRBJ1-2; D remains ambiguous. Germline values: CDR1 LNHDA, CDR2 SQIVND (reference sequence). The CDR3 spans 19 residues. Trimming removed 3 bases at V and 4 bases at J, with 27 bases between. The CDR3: CASSIFISSKDGYGYGYTF. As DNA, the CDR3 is TGTGCCAGTAGTATTTTTATCTCGAGTAAGGACGGCTACGGCTATGGCTACACCTTC.

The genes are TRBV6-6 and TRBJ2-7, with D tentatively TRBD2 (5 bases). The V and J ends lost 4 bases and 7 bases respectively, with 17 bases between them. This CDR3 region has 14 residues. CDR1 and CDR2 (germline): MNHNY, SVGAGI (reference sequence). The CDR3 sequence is CASSLTSPSGEQYF. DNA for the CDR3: TGTGCCAGCAGTTTAACCTCACCCTCGGGGGAGCAGTACTTC.

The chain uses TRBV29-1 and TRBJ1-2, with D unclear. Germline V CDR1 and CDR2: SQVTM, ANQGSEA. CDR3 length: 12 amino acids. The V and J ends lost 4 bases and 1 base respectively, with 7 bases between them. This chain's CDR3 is CSVAAVNYGYTF. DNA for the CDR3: TGCAGCGTTGCGGCTGTTAACTATGGCTACACCTTC.

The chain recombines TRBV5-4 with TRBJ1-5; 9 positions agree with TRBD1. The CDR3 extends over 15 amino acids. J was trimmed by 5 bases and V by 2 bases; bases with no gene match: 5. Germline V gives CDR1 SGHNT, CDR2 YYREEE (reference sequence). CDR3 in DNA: TGTGCCAGCAGCTTCGGACAGGGGTCCCATCAGCCCCAGCATTTT. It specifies CASSFGQGSHQPQHF.

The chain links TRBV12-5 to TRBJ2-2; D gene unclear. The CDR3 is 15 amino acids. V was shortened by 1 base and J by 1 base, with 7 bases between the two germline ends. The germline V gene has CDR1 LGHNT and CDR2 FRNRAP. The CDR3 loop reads CASGLERQNTGELFF. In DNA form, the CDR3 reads TGTGCTAGTGGTTTGGAAAGACAGAACACCGGGGAGCTGTTTTTT.

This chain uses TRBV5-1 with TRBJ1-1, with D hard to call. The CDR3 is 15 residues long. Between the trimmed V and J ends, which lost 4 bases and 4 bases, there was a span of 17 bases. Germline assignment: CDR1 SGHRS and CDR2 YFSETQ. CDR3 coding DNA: TGCGCCAGCAGCGAAGGGTCCCTCCTGGGCACTGAAGCTTTCTTT. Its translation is CASSEGSLLGTEAFF.

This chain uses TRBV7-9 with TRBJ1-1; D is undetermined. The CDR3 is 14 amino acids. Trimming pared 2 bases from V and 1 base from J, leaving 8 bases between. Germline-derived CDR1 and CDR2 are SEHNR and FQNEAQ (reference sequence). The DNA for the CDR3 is TGTGCCAGCAGCTTAATGGCAGGGAACACTGAAGCTTTCTTT. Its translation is CASSLMAGNTEAFF.

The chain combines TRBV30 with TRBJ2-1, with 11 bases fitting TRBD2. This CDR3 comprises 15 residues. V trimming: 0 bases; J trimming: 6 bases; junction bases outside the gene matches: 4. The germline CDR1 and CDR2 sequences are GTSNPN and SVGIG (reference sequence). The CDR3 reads CAWSVSSGGPNEQFF. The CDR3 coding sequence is TGTGCCTGGAGTGTCTCTAGCGGGGGGCCCAATGAGCAGTTCTTC.

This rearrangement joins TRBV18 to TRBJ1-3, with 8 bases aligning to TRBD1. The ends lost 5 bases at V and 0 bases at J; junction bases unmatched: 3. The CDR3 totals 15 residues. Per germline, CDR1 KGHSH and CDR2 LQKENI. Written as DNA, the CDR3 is TGTGCCAGCTCAGAGACAGGGGTCTCTGGAAACACCATATATTTT. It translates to CASSETGVSGNTIYF.

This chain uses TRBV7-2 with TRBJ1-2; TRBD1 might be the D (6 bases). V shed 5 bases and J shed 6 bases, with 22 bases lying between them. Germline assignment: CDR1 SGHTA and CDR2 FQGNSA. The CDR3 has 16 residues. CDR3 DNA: TGTGCCAGCAGCCCCGGGACATGGGTCGACGTCGATGGCTACACCTTC. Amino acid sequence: CASSPGTWVDVDGYTF.

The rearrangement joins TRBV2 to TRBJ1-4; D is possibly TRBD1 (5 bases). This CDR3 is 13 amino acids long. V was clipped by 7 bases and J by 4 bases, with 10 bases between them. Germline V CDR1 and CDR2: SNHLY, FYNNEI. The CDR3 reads CASTGTRNEKLFF. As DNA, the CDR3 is TGTGCCAGCACCGGGACCCGTAATGAAAAACTGTTTTTT.

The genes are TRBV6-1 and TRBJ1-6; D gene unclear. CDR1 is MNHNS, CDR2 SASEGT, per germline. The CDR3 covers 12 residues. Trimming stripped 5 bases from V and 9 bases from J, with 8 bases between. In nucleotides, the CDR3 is TGTGCCAGCAGTCAAGGCTCTTCACCCCTCCACTTT. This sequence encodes CASSQGSSPLHF.

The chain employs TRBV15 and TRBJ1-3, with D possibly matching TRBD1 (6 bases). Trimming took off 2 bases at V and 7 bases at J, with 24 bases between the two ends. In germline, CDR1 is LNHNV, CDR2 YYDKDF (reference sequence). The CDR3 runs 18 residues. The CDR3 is CATSRSVGTTVYFNTIYF. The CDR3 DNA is TGTGCCACCAGCAGATCGGTTGGGACAACCGTCTATTTTAACACCATATATTTT.

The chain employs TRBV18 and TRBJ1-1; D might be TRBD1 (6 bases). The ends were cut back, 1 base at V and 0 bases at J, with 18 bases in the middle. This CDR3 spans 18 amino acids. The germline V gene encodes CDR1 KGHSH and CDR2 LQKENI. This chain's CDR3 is CASSPRLGGDNMNTEAFF. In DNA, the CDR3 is TGTGCCAGCTCACCACGGTTAGGCGGGGACAACATGAACACTGAAGCTTTCTTT. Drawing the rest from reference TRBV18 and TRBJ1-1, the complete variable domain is NAGVMQNPRHLVRRRGQEARLRCSPMKGHSHVYWYRQLPEEGLKFMVYLQKENIIDESGMPKERFSAEFPKEGPSILRIQQVVRGDSAAYFCASSPRLGGDNMNTEAFFGQGTRLTVV.

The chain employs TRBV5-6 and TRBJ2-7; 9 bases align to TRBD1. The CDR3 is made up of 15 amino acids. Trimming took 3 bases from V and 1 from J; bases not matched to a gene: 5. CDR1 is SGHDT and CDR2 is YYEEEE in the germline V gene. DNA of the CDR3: TGTGCCAGCAGCTCCCGGGACAGGGTTTCCTACGAGCAGTACTTC. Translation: CASSSRDRVSYEQYF.

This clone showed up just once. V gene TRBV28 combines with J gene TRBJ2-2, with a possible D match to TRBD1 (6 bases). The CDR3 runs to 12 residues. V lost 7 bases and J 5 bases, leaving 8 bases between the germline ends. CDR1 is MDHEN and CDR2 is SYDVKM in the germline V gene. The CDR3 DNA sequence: TGTGCCAGCACCACAGGGACCGGGGAGCTGTTTTTT. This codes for CASTTGTGELFF.

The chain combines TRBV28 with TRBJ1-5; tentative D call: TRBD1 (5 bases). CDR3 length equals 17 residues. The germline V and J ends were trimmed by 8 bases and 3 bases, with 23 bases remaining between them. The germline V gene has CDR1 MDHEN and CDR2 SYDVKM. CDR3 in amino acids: CASVKGLGGEVNQPQHF. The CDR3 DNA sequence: TGTGCCAGCGTAAAAGGCCTGGGAGGGGAAGTCAATCAGCCCCAGCATTTT.

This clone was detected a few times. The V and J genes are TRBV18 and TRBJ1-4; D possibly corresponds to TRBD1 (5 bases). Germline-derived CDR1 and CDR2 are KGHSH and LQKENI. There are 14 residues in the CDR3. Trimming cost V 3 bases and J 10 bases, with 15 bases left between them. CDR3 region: CASSPGTGWGKLFF. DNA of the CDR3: TGTGCCAGCTCACCCGGGACCGGGTGGGGAAAACTGTTTTTT. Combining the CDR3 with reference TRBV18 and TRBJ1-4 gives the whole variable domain NAGVMQNPRHLVRRRGQEARLRCSPMKGHSHVYWYRQLPEEGLKFMVYLQKENIIDESGMPKERFSAEFPKEGPSILRIQQVVRGDSAAYFCASSPGTGWGKLFFGSGTQLSVL.

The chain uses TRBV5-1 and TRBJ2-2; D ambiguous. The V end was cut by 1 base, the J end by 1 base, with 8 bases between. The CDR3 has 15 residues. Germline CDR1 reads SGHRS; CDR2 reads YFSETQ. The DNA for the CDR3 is TGCGCCAGCAGCTTGTTGGGTGAGAACACCGGGGAGCTGTTTTTT. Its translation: CASSLLGENTGELFF.